This T cell receptor beta chain was sequenced in a study of OX40 agonist ivuxolimab in advanced cancers. The data were produced by immunoSEQ multiplex PCR, yet TCRdb's version contains in-frame clones alone and is incomplete. The sample holds tens of thousands of clones, roughly 89% seen once. As concerns this clone: Antigen unknown.

Study-level findings and limits: CD8+ T cells were the subset that, on average, had more expanded clones than CD4+.

From germline, CDR1 is LNHDA and CDR2 SQIVND (reference sequence). The CDR3 totals 17 residues. V was trimmed by 5 bases and J by 0 bases, leaving 14 bases between them. This chain links TRBV19 with TRBJ2-6; D unclear. The receptor was derived from an adult with an advanced solid tumor such as melanoma, head and neck, liver or kidney cancer. The sample was CD4+ or CD8+ T cells sorted from blood, taken in a trial of the OX40 agonist ivuxolimab. For the CDR3, the DNA is TGTGCCAGTAGTTGGGTACAGACCTACTCTGGGGCCAACGTCCTGACTTTC. It translates to CASSWVQTYSGANVLTF.